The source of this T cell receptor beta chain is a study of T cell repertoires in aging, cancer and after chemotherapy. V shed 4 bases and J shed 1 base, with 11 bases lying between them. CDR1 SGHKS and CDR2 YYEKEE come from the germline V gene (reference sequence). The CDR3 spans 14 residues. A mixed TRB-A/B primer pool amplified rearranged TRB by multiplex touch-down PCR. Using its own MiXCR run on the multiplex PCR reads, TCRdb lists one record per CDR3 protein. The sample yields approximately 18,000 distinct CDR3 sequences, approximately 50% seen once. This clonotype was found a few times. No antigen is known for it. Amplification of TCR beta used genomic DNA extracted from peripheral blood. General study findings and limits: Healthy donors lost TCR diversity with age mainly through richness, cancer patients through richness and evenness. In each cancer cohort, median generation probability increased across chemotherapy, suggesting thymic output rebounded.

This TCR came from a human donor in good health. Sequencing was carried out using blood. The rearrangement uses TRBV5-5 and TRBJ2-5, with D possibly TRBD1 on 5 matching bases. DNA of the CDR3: TGTGCCAGCAGCCGACAGCACAGCCAAGAGACCCAGTACTTC. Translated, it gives CASSRQHSQETQYF.